Listed below are T cell receptor beta chains from one sample, sequenced in a study of OX40 agonist ivuxolimab in advanced cancers. Generated by immunoSEQ multiplex PCR, the TCRdb table keeps only in-frame clones and is missing some. The sample gives approximately 74,000 clones, 85% of which show up once; roughly 0.5% is in the top ten. This material consisted of CD4+ or CD8+ T cells sorted from blood, taken in a trial of the OX40 agonist ivuxolimab. These receptor sequences come from an adult with an advanced solid tumor such as melanoma, head and neck, liver or kidney cancer. CDR3s include the opening cysteine and the closing phenylalanine or tryptophan. A D gene is named only where the DNA matches it firmly. Not every row has a clone size; where given, it reads once, few, many or a size class.

d_gene,j_gene,v_gene,abundance,CDR3aa,CDR3nt
.,TRBJ2-7,TRBV6-5,.,CASTPGQGYEQYF,TGTGCCAGCACCCCCGGGCAGGGCTACGAGCAGTACTTC
.,TRBJ1-1,TRBV7-8,.,CASSFGTIGTEAFF,TGTGCCAGCAGCTTCGGGACAATAGGGACTGAAGCTTTCTTT
TRBD2,TRBJ2-5,TRBV19,.,CASSGLDRETQYF,TGTGCCAGTAGCGGACTAGATCGGGAGACCCAGTACTTC
TRBD1,TRBJ1-2,TRBV30,.,CAWKGGDYGYTF,TGTGCCTGGAAAGGGGGCGACTATGGCTACACCTTC
TRBD2,TRBJ2-7,TRBV14,.,CASSQGPRTGRLADYEQYF,TGTGCCAGCAGCCAAGGTCCTCGAACGGGTCGGCTAGCGGACTACGAGCAGTACTTC
TRBD2,TRBJ2-3,TRBV29-1,.,CSVETGLAGGSGDTQYF,TGCAGCGTTGAAACGGGACTAGCGGGGGGAAGTGGAGATACGCAGTATTTT
TRBD1,TRBJ1-2,TRBV11-1,few,CASSPASTGNYGYTF,TGTGCCAGCAGCCCAGCCTCGACAGGGAACTATGGCTACACCTTC
TRBD2,TRBJ2-1,TRBV6-9,.,CARWGDYPVNEQFF,TGTGCCAGATGGGGGGACTACCCCGTCAATGAGCAGTTCTTC
.,TRBJ1-2,TRBV7-2,.,CASSRQQSMPYGYTF,TGTGCCAGCAGTAGACAGCAGTCGATGCCCTATGGCTACACCTTC
.,TRBJ1-1,TRBV4-1,.,CASSQGFRDTEAFF,TGCGCCAGCAGCCAAGGGTTCCGAGACACTGAAGCTTTCTTT
TRBD1,TRBJ2-5,TRBV19,.,CASKGTAQETQYF,TGTGCCAGTAAAGGGACAGCCCAAGAGACCCAGTACTTC
.,TRBJ1-1,TRBV5-1,.,CASEPGHRGTEAFF,TGCGCCAGCGAGCCGGGACATAGGGGCACTGAAGCTTTCTTT
.,TRBJ1-3,TRBV7-8,few,CASSSRGSGNTIYF,TGTGCCAGCAGCTCCAGGGGCTCTGGAAACACCATATATTTT
TRBD1,TRBJ2-5,TRBV5-1,.,CASRPTGGQETQYF,TGCGCCAGCAGACCGACAGGGGGCCAAGAGACCCAGTACTTC
.,TRBJ2-3,TRBV6-4,.,CASSARWGDTQYF,TGTGCCAGCAGTGCCCGGTGGGGGGATACGCAGTATTTT
.,TRBJ1-6,TRBV2,.,CASSDSPLHF,TGTGCCAGCAGTGATTCACCCCTCCACTTT
.,TRBJ2-6,TRBV11-3,.,CASSFLGGRQNSGANVLTF,TGTGCCAGCAGCTTCCTAGGGGGGAGGCAAAACTCTGGGGCCAACGTCCTGACTTTC
TRBD1,TRBJ1-1,TRBV11-2,.,CASSLRTGGASEAFF,TGTGCCAGCAGCCTACGGACAGGGGGCGCCTCTGAAGCTTTCTTT
.,TRBJ1-2,TRBV6-5,.,CASLSKGTSYGYTF,TGTGCCAGCCTGAGCAAGGGAACCTCCTATGGCTACACCTTC
.,TRBJ1-3,TRBV7-2,.,CASSLTKSNSGNTIYF,TGTGCCAGCAGCTTAACAAAGTCAAACTCTGGAAACACCATATATTTT
TRBD1,TRBJ1-6,TRBV19,.,CASRRTGDAFGSPLHF,TGTGCCAGTAGGAGGACAGGGGATGCGTTCGGTTCACCCCTCCACTTT
TRBD1,TRBJ1-2,TRBV9,.,CASSERTGNYGYTF,TGTGCCAGCAGCGAGCGGACAGGAAACTATGGCTACACCTTC
.,TRBJ1-4,TRBV10-3,.,CATTQGEKLFF,TGTGCCACCACGCAGGGAGAAAAACTGTTTTTT
.,TRBJ2-4,TRBV21-1,.,CASRTVLQQRKNIQYF,TGTGCCAGCAGAACTGTGCTACAGCAAAGAAAAAACATTCAGTACTTC
.,TRBJ2-7,TRBV7-9,.,CASSLGGSAPYYEQYF,TGTGCCAGCAGCTTAGGGGGCAGCGCTCCCTACTACGAGCAGTACTTC
TRBD1,TRBJ2-3,TRBV28,.,CASSTPGQGTDTQYF,TGTGCCAGCAGCACTCCGGGACAGGGGACAGATACGCAGTATTTT
.,TRBJ1-5,TRBV18,.,CASSPVFTGMYSNQPQHF,TGTGCCAGCTCACCAGTTTTTACAGGGATGTATAGCAATCAGCCCCAGCATTTT
.,TRBJ2-3,TRBV11-2,.,CASSPSVEPPKDTQYF,TGTGCCAGCAGTCCCTCCGTGGAACCCCCTAAGGATACGCAGTATTTT
TRBD2,TRBJ2-2,TRBV11-2,.,CASSLIASGGRNTGELFF,TGTGCCAGCAGCTTGATTGCTAGCGGGGGCCGGAACACCGGGGAGCTGTTTTTT
TRBD1,TRBJ1-2,TRBV7-9,.,CASSLDRGQDGYTF,TGTGCCAGCAGCCTCGACAGGGGGCAGGATGGCTACACCTTC
.,TRBJ2-6,TRBV12-1,.,CASSFSQGVCGANVLTF,TGTGCCAGCAGCTTCAGTCAGGGGGTCTGTGGGGCCAACGTCCTGACTTTC
.,TRBJ1-4,TRBV15,.,CATSNDRRGGTNEKLFF,TGTGCCACCAGCAACGACCGGAGGGGGGGCACTAATGAAAAACTGTTTTTT
.,TRBJ1-4,TRBV18,.,CASSPVMTNEKLFF,TGTGCCAGCTCACCAGTCATGACTAATGAAAAACTGTTTTTT
.,TRBJ2-7,TRBV6-5,.,CASGRDGPYEQYF,TGTGCCAGCGGTAGGGACGGCCCTTACGAGCAGTACTTC
TRBD1,TRBJ2-5,TRBV29-1,once,CSVERWDSLQETQYF,TGCAGCGTTGAAAGGTGGGACAGCCTCCAAGAGACCCAGTACTTC
TRBD1,TRBJ1-3,TRBV9,.,CASSVAPGQWNTIYF,TGTGCCAGCAGCGTAGCACCGGGACAGTGGAACACCATATATTTT
TRBD2,TRBJ2-1,TRBV6-5,.,CASSASGNFYNEQFF,TGTGCCAGCAGCGCTAGCGGGAATTTTTACAATGAGCAGTTCTTC